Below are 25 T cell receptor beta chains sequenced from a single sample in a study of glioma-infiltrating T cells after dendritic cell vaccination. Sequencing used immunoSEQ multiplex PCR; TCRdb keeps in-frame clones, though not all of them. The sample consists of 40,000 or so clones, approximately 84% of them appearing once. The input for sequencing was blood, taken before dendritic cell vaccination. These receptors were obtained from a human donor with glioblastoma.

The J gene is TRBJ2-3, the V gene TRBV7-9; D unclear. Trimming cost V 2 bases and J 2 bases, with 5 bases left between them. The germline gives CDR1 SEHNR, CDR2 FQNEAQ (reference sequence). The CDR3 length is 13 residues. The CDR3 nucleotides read TGTGCCAGCAGCTTATCAGTCACAGATACGCAGTATTTT. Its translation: CASSLSVTDTQYF.

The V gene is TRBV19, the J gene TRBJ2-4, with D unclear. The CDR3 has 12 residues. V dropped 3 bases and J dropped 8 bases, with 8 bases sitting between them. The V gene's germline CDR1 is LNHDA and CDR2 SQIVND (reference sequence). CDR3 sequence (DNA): TGTGCCAGTAGTATGAGACGGGACATTCAGTACTTC. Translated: CASSMRRDIQYF. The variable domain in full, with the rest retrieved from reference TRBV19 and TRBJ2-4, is DGGITQSPKYLFRKEGQNVTLSCEQNLNHDAMYWYRQDPGQGLRLIYYSQIVNDFQKGDIAEGYSVSREKKESFPLTVTSAQKNPTAFYLCASSMRRDIQYFGAGTRLSVL.

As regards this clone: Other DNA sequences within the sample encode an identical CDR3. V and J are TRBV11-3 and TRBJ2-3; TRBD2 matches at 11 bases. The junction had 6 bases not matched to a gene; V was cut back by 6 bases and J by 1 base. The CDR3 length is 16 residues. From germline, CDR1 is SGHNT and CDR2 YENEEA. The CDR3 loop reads CASSPGTSGRTDTQYF. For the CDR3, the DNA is TGTGCCAGCAGTCCCGGGACTAGCGGCCGCACAGATACGCAGTATTTT.

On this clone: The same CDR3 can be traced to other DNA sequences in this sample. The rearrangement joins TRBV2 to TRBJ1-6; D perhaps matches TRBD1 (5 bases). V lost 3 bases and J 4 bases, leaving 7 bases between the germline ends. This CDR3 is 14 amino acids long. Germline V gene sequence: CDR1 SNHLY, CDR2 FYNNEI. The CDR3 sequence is CASSETVYNSPLHF. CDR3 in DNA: TGTGCCAGCAGTGAGACAGTTTATAATTCACCCCTCCACTTT.

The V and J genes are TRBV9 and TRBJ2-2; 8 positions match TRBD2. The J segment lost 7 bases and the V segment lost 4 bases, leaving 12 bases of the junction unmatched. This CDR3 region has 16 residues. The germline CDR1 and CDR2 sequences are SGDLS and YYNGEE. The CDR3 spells CASSLRAGAGIGELFF. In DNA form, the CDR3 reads TGTGCCAGCAGCCTCCGAGCGGGGGCCGGGATCGGGGAGCTGTTTTTT.

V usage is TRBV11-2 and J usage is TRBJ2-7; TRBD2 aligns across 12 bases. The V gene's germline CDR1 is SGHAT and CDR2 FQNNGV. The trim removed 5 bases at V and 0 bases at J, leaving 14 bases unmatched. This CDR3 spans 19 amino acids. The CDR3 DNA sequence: TGTGCCAGCAGCCCCCGAGGCCTACTAGCGGGGGGTATCTCCTACGAGCAGTACTTC. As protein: CASSPRGLLAGGISYEQYF.

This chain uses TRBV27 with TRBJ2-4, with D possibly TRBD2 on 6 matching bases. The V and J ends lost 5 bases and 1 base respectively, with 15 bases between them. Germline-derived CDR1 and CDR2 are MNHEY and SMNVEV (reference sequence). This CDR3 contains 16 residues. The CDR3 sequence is CASSPVLEGAKNIQYF. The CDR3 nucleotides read TGTGCCAGCAGTCCCGTATTGGAGGGGGCCAAAAACATTCAGTACTTC.

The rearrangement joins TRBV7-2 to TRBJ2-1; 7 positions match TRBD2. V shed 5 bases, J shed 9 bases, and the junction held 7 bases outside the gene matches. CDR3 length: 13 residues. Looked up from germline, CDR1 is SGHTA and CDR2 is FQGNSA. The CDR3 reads CASSTRGGSEQFF. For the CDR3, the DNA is TGTGCCAGCAGCACTAGGGGCGGGAGTGAGCAGTTCTTC.

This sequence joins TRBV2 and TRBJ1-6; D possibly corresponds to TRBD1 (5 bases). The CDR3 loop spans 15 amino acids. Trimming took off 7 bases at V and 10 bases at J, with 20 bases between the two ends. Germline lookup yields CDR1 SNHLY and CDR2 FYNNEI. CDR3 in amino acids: CASTPQQAIGSPLHF. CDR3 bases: TGTGCCAGCACCCCTCAACAGGCTATAGGATCACCCCTCCACTTT.

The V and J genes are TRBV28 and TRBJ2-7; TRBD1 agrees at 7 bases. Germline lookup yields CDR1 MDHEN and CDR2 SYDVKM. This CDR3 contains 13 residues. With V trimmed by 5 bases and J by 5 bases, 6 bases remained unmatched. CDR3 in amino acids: CASSTLTGNEQYF. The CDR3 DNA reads TGTGCCAGCAGTACCCTGACAGGGAACGAGCAGTACTTC.

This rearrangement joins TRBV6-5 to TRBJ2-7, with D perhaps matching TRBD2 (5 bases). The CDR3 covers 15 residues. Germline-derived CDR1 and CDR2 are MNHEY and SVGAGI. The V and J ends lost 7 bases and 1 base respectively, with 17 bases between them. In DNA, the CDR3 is TGTGCCAGCAACTACGGTGGAGGTACGTCCTACGAGCAGTACTTC. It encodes CASNYGGGTSYEQYF.

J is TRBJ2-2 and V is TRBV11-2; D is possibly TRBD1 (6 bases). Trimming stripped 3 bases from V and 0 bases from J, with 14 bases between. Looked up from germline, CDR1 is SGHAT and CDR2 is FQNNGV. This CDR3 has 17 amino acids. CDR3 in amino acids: CASSFQVGAANTGELFF. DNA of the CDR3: TGTGCCAGCAGCTTTCAAGTGGGGGCCGCGAACACCGGGGAGCTGTTTTTT.

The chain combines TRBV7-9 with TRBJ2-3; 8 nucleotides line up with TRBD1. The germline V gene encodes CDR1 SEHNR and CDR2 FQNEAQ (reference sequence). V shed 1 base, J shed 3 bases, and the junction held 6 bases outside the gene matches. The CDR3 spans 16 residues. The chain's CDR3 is CASSLDQGAMTDTQYF. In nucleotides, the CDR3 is TGTGCCAGCAGCTTAGATCAGGGGGCAATGACAGATACGCAGTATTTT.

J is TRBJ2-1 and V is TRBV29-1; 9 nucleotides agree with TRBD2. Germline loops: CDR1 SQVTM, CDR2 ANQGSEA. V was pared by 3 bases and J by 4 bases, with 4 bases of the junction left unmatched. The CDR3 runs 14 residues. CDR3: CSVEIAGAYNEQFF. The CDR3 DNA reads TGCAGCGTTGAGATAGCGGGGGCGTACAATGAGCAGTTCTTC.

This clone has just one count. For the CDR3, the DNA is TGTGCCAGCAGCGCCTCAGGGCGGTATCAGCCCCAGCATTTT. Protein: CASSASGRYQPQHF. The chain has TRBV9 and TRBJ1-5; a weak D match, TRBD1 (5 bases). Germline V gene data show CDR1 as SGDLS and CDR2 as YYNGEE. V shed 3 bases and J shed 5 bases, with 12 bases lying between them. The length of the CDR3 is 14 residues.

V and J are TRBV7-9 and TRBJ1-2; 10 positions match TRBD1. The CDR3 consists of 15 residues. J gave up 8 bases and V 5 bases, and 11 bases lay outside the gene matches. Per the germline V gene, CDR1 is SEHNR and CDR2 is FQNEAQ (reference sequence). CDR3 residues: CASSHPGQGFLGYTF. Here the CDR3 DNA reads TGTGCCAGCAGCCATCCGGGACAGGGGTTTTTAGGCTACACCTTC. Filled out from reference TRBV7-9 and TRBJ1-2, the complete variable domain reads DTGVSQNPRHKITKRGQNVTFRCDPISEHNRLYWYRQTLGQGPEFLTYFQNEAQLEKSRLLSDRFSAERPKGSFSTLEIQRTEQGDSAMYLCASSHPGQGFLGYTFGSGTRLTVV.

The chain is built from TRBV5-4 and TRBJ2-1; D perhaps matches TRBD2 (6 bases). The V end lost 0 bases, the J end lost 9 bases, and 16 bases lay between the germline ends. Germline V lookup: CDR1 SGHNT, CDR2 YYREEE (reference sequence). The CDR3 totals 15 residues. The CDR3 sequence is CASSLARPPEGEQFF. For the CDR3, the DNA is TGTGCCAGCAGCTTGGCCCGCCCCCCGGAGGGTGAGCAGTTCTTC. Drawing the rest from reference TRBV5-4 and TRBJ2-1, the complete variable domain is ETGVTQSPTHLIKTRGQQVTLRCSSQSGHNTVSWYQQALGQGPQFIFQYYREEENGRGNFPPRFSGLQFPNYSSELNVNALELDDSALYLCASSLARPPEGEQFFGPGTRLTVL.

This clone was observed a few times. This CDR3 reads CASSTRLAGSSDTQYF. For the CDR3, the DNA is TGTGCCAGCAGCACCCGACTAGCGGGGTCGTCGGATACGCAGTATTTT. This chain joins TRBV11-3 and TRBJ2-3; TRBD2 matches at 11 bases. V was clipped by 5 bases and J by 6 bases; unmatched bases: 10. Germline CDR1 and CDR2: SGHNT and YENEEA. The CDR3 sequence is 16 residues long.

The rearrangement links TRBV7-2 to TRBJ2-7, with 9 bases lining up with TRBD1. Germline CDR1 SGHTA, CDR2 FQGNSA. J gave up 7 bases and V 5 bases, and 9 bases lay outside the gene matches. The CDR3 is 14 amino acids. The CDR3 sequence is CASSTGQGPREQYF. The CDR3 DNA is TGTGCCAGCAGCACGGGACAGGGCCCTCGGGAGCAGTACTTC.

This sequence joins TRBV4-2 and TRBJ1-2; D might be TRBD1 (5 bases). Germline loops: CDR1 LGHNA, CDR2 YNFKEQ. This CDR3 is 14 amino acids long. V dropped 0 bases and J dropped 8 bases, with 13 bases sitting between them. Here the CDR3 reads CASSQDLGGGGYTF. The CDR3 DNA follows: TGTGCCAGCAGCCAAGATTTGGGGGGAGGCGGCTACACCTTC.

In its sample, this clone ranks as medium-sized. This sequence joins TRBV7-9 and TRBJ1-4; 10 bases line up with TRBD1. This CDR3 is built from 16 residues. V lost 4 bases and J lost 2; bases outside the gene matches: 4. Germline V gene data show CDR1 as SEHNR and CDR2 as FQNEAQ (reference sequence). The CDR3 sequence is CASSSGTGVTNEKLFF. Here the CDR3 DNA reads TGTGCCAGCAGCTCCGGGACAGGGGTCACTAATGAAAAACTGTTTTTT. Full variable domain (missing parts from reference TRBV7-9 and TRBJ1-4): DTGVSQNPRHKITKRGQNVTFRCDPISEHNRLYWYRQTLGQGPEFLTYFQNEAQLEKSRLLSDRFSAERPKGSFSTLEIQRTEQGDSAMYLCASSSGTGVTNEKLFFGSGTQLSVL.

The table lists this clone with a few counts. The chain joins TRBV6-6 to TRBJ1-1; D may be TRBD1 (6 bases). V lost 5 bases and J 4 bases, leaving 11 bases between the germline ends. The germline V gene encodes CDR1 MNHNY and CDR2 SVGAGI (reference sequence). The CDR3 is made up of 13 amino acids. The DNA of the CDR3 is TGTGCCAGCAGTAGGACAGCCGGCACTGAAGCTTTCTTT. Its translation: CASSRTAGTEAFF.

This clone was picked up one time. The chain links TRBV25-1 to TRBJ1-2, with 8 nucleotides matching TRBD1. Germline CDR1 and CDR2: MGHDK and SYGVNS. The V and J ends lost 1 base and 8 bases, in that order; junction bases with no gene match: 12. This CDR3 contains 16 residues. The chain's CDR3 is CASSEFSPGQGGGYTF. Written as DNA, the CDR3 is TGTGCCAGCAGTGAATTTTCCCCTGGACAGGGAGGCGGCTACACCTTC.

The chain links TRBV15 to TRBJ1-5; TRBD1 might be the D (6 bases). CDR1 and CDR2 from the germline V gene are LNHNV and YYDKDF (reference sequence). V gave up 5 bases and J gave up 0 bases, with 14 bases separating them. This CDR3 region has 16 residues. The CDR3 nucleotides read TGTGCCACCAGCCGGGGACACTCCTATAGCAATCAGCCCCAGCATTTT. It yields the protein CATSRGHSYSNQPQHF. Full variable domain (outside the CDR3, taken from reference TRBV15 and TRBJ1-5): DAMVIQNPRYQVTQFGKPVTLSCSQTLNHNVMYWYQQKSSQAPKLLFHYYDKDFNNEADTPDNFQSRRPNTSFCFLDIRSPGLGDTAMYLCATSRGHSYSNQPQHFGDGTRLSIL.

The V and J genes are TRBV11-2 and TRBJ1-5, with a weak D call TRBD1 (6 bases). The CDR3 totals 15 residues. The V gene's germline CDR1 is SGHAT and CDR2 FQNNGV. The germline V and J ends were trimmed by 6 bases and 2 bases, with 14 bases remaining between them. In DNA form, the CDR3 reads TGTGCCAGCAGTTGGGCGTCAGGGGGCAATCAGCCCCAGCATTTT. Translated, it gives CASSWASGGNQPQHF.